This entry concerns a single T cell receptor (beta chain). Its antigen is not known. This entry belongs to a study of cytomegalovirus exposure and HLA in healthy donors. General observations from the study: The later analysis indicated that the majority of CMV-associated TCR beta chains appeared HLA-restricted.

It was with 60 Vbeta and 13 Jbeta primers that the PCR ran. Sequencing used immunoSEQ multiplex PCR; TCRdb keeps in-frame clones, though not all of them. The sample has about 120,000 clones; over 60% are singletons. Germline V gene data show CDR1 as SNHLY and CDR2 as FYNNEI. This CDR3 is 14 amino acids long. V lost 6 bases to trimming and J lost 3 bases; unmatched junction nucleotides: 8. The sequenced sample was PBMCs. The chain links TRBV2 to TRBJ2-7; 7 nucleotides align to TRBD1. The sequence derives from a female donor in good health and CMV-seronegative. The CDR3 loop is CASRQPGQHYEQYF. The CDR3 coding sequence is TGTGCCAGCAGACAACCGGGACAGCACTACGAGCAGTACTTC.